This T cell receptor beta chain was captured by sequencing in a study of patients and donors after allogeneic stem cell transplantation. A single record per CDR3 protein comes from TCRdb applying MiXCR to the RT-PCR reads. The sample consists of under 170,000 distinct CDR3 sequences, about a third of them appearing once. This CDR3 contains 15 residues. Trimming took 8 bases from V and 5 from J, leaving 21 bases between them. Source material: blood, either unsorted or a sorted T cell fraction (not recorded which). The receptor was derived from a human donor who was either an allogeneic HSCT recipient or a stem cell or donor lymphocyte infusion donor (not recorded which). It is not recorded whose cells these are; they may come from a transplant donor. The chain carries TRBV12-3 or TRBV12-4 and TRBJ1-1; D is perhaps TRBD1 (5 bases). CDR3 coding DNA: TGTGCCAGCGTGTGGCAGGGTCGGGGCGGGACTGAAGCTTTCTTT. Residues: CASVWQGRGGTEAFF.